These T cell receptor beta chains were read from a single sample in a study of blood T cell repertoires in COVID-19. The repertoire was sequenced with immunoSEQ multiplex PCR; TCRdb's copy has only in-frame clones and lacks some. The sample includes around 63,000 clones, around 82% of them seen just once. The specimen sequenced was peripheral blood. The receptors were gathered from a man aged 55 to 70 with acute or convalescent COVID-19. Both conserved end residues are part of each CDR3. D genes are given only for firm matches. Clone size is not always given. Where it is, it says once, few, many or a class for expanded clones.

V gene	D gene	clone size	J gene	CDR3 DNA	CDR3 protein
TRBV7-9	-	-	TRBJ1-3	TGTGCCAGCAGCTTAGGTCTAGGGGCCGGAAACACCATATATTTT	CASSLGLGAGNTIYF
TRBV7-3	-	-	TRBJ2-2	TGTGCCAGCAGCTCCCAGGGCACCGGGGAGCTGTTTTTT	CASSSQGTGELFF
TRBV5-1	-	-	TRBJ1-5	TGCGCCAGCAGCTTGTCCCCAGATAATCAGCCCCAGCATTTT	CASSLSPDNQPQHF
TRBV5-1	-	once	TRBJ2-5	TGCGCCAGCAGCTTGGTGGCGGGAACGGAGACCCAGTACTTC	CASSLVAGTETQYF
TRBV6-6	-	-	TRBJ2-2	TGTGCCAGCAGTAACGCAGGGTACACCGGGGAGCTGTTTTTT	CASSNAGYTGELFF
TRBV24-1	TRBD1	-	TRBJ2-2	TGTGCCACCAGTGACACCGGGACAGCTTTCACCGGGGAGCTGTTTTTT	CATSDTGTAFTGELFF
TRBV6-5	TRBD1	-	TRBJ1-2	TGTGCCAGCAGTAGGACAGGGGGAACCTATGGCTACACCTTC	CASSRTGGTYGYTF
TRBV5-1	-	-	TRBJ2-7	TGCGCCAGCAGCGGTACAGGTCTCTCCTACGAGCAGTACTTC	CASSGTGLSYEQYF
TRBV5-8	-	once	TRBJ2-1	TGTGCCAGCAGGGTCCGTGGGGCCAACAATGAGCAGTTCTTC	CASRVRGANNEQFF
TRBV19	-	-	TRBJ2-2	TGTGCCAGTAGTTTCGGCAGGGACACCGGGGAGCTGTTTTTT	CASSFGRDTGELFF
TRBV5-6	-	-	TRBJ1-1	TGTGCCAGCAGCCGGGACACTGAAGCTTTCTTT	CASSRDTEAFF
TRBV5-6	TRBD1	-	TRBJ1-5	TGTGCCAGCAGTTACCGGGACAGGGATCAGCCCCAGCATTTT	CASSYRDRDQPQHF
TRBV6-5	TRBD1	once	TRBJ2-1	TGTGCCAGCAGTCTGTGGACAGGGCGCAATGAGCAGTTCTTC	CASSLWTGRNEQFF
TRBV27	-	-	TRBJ1-2	TGTGCCAGCAGCCAATCGGACATTGGCTATGGCTACACCTTC	CASSQSDIGYGYTF
TRBV4-1	TRBD2	-	TRBJ2-1	TGCGCCAGCAGCCAAACTCCGCGGGGGTCCTACAATGAGCAGTTCTTC	CASSQTPRGSYNEQFF
TRBV3-1/TRBV3-2	-	-	TRBJ1-4	TGTGCCAGCAGCCCTTCAGGAGGGGCACTTGTGGAAAAACTGTTTTTT	CASSPSGGALVEKLFF
TRBV20-1	-	-	TRBJ1-2	TGCAGTGGATCTCGGCCGGGTGGCTACACCTTC	CSGSRPGGYTF
TRBV3-1/TRBV3-2	-	-	TRBJ1-3	TGTGCCAGCAACCCGGGACACTCTGGAAACACCATATATTTT	CASNPGHSGNTIYF
TRBV5-1	-	-	TRBJ2-3	TGCGCCAGCAGCTCCTGGGGGGGCACAGATACGCAGTATTTT	CASSSWGGTDTQYF
TRBV11-3	-	-	TRBJ2-1	TGTGCCAGCAGCAACACCAGGGGCCATGAGCAGTTCTTC	CASSNTRGHEQFF